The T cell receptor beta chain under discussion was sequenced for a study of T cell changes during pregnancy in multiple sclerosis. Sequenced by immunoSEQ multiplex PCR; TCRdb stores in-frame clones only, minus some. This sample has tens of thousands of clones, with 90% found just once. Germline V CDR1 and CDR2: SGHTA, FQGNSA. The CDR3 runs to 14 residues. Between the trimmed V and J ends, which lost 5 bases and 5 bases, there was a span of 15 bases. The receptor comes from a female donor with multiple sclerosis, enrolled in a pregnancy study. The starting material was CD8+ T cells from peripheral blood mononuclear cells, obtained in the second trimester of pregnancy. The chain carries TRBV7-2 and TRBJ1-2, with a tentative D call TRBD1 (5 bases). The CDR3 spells CASSQRQYPYGYTF. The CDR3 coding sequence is TGTGCCAGCAGCCAGCGACAGTACCCATATGGCTACACCTTC.